This TCR beta chain stems from a study of low-dose radiotherapy and immunotherapy resistance in tumors. Study as a whole: Cohort 1 received 0.5 Gy per fraction every 2 weeks, totaling 6.5 Gy. With cycle 1 day 1 as the start, patients took oral aspirin 300 mg daily for four cycles.

Many counts were recorded for this clonotype. Time point described: after trial treatment. Treatment here: LDRT plus nivolumab, ipilimumab, low-dose cyclophosphamide and aspirin (RACIN trial). Those who qualified had advanced solid tumors (lacking tumor-infiltrating lymphocytes). TRAV and TRBV primers primed cDNA for both TCRalpha and TCRbeta. TCRs were put through roughly 20 PCR cycles of amplification with Phusion. A constant-region primer and the V-primer adapter served as the primer pair. Amplification (by in vitro transcription) was performed on isolated mRNA. TCRdb analysed the reads with MiXCR anew, one entry per CDR3 protein. The sample lists 30,000 to 45,000 distinct CDR3 sequences, under 25% occurring once. Specimen: PBMCs, collected after low-dose radiotherapy plus immunotherapy. This receptor was obtained from a female donor with ovarian cancer.

The CDR3 is CASSLIAGGFEQFF. The CDR3 coding sequence is TGTGCCAGCAGTTTGATAGCGGGAGGGTTTGAGCAGTTCTTC. This sequence joins TRBV28 and TRBJ2-1; 11 bases line up with TRBD2. Germline trimming cut 3 bases from V and 9 bases from J; bases unmatched to any gene: 4. This CDR3 contains 14 residues. From germline, CDR1 is MDHEN and CDR2 SYDVKM.